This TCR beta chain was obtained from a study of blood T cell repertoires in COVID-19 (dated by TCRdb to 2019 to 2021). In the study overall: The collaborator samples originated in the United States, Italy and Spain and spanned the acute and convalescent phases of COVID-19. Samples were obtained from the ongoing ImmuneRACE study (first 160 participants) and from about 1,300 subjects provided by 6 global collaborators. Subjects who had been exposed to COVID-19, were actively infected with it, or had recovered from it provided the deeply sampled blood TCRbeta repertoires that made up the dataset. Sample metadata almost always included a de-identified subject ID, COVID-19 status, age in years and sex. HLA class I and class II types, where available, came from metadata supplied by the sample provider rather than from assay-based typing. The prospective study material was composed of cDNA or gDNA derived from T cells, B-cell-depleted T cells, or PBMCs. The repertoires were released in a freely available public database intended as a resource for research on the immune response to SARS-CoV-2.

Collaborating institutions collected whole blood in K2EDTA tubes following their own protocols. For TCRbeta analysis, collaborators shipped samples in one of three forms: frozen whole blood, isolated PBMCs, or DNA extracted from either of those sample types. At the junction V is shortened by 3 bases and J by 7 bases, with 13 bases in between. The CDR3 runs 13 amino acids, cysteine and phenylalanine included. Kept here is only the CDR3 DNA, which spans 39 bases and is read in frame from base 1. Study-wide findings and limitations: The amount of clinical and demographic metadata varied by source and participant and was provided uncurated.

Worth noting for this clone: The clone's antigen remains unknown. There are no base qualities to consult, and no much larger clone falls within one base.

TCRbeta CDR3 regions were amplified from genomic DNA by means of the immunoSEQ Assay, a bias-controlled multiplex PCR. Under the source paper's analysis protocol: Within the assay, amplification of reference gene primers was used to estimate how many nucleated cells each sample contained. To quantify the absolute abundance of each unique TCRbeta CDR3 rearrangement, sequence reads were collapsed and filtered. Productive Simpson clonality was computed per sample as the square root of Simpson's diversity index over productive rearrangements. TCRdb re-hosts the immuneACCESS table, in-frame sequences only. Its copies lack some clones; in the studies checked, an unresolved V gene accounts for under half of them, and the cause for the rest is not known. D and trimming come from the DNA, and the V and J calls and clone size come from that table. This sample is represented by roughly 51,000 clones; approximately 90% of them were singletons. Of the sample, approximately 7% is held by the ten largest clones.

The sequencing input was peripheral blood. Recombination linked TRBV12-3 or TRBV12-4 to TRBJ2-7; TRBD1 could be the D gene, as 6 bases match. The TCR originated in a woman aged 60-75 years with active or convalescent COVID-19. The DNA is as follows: TGTGCCAGCAGTTTTTGGACAGTAGCTGAGCAGTACTTC. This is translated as CASSFWTVAEQYF.